The T cell receptor (beta chain) described here comes from a study of blood T cell repertoires in COVID-19. About the research overall: The United States, Italy and Spain were the sources of the acute and convalescent COVID-19 samples. The analysed material was cDNA or gDNA that came from T cells, B-cell-depleted T cells, or PBMCs.

The ends were cut back, 2 bases at V and 11 bases at J, with 12 bases in the middle. The germline V gene encodes CDR1 MGHDK and CDR2 SYGVNS. The CDR3 has 12 amino acids. Per the study methods: Amplification from reference gene primers served as the basis for estimated nucleated cell counts. Libraries were prepared by immunoSEQ multiplex PCR; TCRdb keeps only in-frame clonotypes and omits some of them. V, J and clone size are those of that table, while D and trimming were read from the DNA. This table holds about 140,000 clones, 84% found once. Sequenced material: peripheral blood. This clonotype was sampled from a man in his 60s with active or convalescent COVID-19. The chain is built from TRBV25-1 and TRBJ1-1, with D possibly being TRBD1 (5 bases). CDR3: CASSEGGRAAFF. CDR3 coding DNA: TGTGCCAGCAGTGAAGGCGGCAGGGCGGCTTTCTTT.